These 27 T cell receptor beta chains share one sample of origin, sequenced in a study of blood T cells in healthy people across ages. The second PCR ran roughly 6 to 12 cycles with a sample-barcoded 5' primer and J-beta primers. TCRdb itself ran the 5' RACE reads through MiXCR, one entry per CDR3 protein. The sample consists of around 320,000 distinct CDR3 sequences, around 30% of them appearing once. The sample consisted of blood. The receptors were gathered from a woman aged 70-85 years in good health.

This clonotype showed up just a few times. The chain is built from TRBV5-1 and TRBJ2-7; 7 bases fit TRBD2. Germline assignment: CDR1 SGHRS and CDR2 YFSETQ. Trimming took 0 bases from V and 6 from J; bases not matched to a gene: 6. The CDR3 has 14 amino acids. CDR3 nucleotide sequence: TGCGCCAGCAGCTTGGTACATACTAGCGCCGAGCAGTACTTC. Its protein product is CASSLVHTSAEQYF.

The chain combines TRBV10-3 with TRBJ2-1, with D possibly TRBD2 on 6 matching bases. The better agreement between TRBJ2-5 and the DNA end casts doubt on the J call. The CDR3 covers 13 residues. Looked up from germline, CDR1 is ENHRY and CDR2 is SYGVKD. The CDR3 nucleotides read TGTGCCATCGGTGGGACTGCAAGGGAGACCCAGTACTTC. Translated, it gives CAIGGTARETQYF.

The V and J genes are TRBV21-1 and TRBJ2-5; whether TRBD2, the table's D call, matches the DNA was not checked. TRBV21-1 is classified as a pseudogene. The CDR3 is 15 residues long. The CDR3 bases are TGTGCCAGTCACCCGAAAGGGAGGGGATCGGAGACCCAGTACTTC. Amino acid sequence: CASHPKGRGSETQYF.

This clonotype has more than one count but fewer than ten. This chain uses TRBV7-2 with TRBJ2-5, with 10 bases that match TRBD1. The CDR3 contains 16 residues. J was trimmed by 4 bases and V by 1 base; bases with no gene match: 6. Germline V gene lookup returns CDR1 SGHTA and CDR2 FQGNSA. The CDR3 protein is CASSLGGDRGGETQYF. CDR3 sequence (DNA): TGTGCCAGCAGCTTAGGGGGGGACAGGGGAGGAGAGACCCAGTACTTC.

V usage is TRBV18 and J usage is TRBJ1-2; no definite D call. CDR1 and CDR2 from the germline V gene are KGHSH and LQKENI. The CDR3 spans 15 residues. Trimming pared 0 bases from V and 7 bases from J, leaving 15 bases between. CDR3 protein: CASSPPEGGRSGYTF. CDR3 bases: TGTGCCAGCTCACCACCGGAGGGCGGAAGAAGTGGCTACACCTTC.

This clonotype was counted a few times. The chain couples TRBV5-1 to TRBJ2-1; TRBD2 matches 10 bases. The CDR3 sequence is 16 residues long. CDR1 and CDR2 from the germline V gene are SGHRS and YFSETQ. V lost 7 bases and J lost 4; bases outside the gene matches: 11. The chain's CDR3 is CASLPSGTSVYNEQFF. CDR3 DNA: TGCGCCAGCCTTCCTTCCGGGACTAGCGTTTACAATGAGCAGTTCTTC.

This clonotype was observed a few times. This chain connects TRBV21-1 to TRBJ2-1; the table assigns TRBD1, which was not confirmed against the DNA. TRBV21-1 is labeled a pseudogene. CDR3 length: 15 amino acids. CDR3 loop: CANQSPGQGVCEQFF. The CDR3 nucleotides read TGTGCCAACCAATCCCCGGGACAGGGCGTATGTGAGCAGTTCTTC.

This clonotype was picked up a small number of times. The J gene is TRBJ2-5, the V gene TRBV20-1; 7 nucleotides align to TRBD2. The J segment lost 0 bases and the V segment lost 5 bases, leaving 12 bases of the junction unmatched. Germline V gives CDR1 DFQATT, CDR2 SNEGSKA (reference sequence). This CDR3 region has 16 residues. CDR3 nucleotides: TGCAGTGCTCGGGAGGACGGGGATTCGTACCAAGAGACCCAGTACTTC. Encoded protein: CSAREDGDSYQETQYF.

This clonotype was found many times. This chain connects TRBV6-2 or TRBV6-3 to TRBJ1-1; 8 nucleotides align to TRBD1. Germline values: CDR1 MNHEY, CDR2 SVGEGT. Trimming cost V 8 bases and J 0 bases; bases outside gene matches: 14. CDR3 length equals 17 residues. In DNA form, the CDR3 reads TGTGCCAGCCGGGGATACTCACAGGGGGGAATGAACACTGAAGCTTTCTTT. Translated, it gives CASRGYSQGGMNTEAFF.

The J gene is TRBJ2-3, the V gene TRBV20-1; D might be TRBD1 (6 bases). Trimming took 3 bases from V and 1 from J, leaving 17 bases between them. The CDR3 spans 16 residues. CDR1 is DFQATT, CDR2 SNEGSKA, per germline (reference sequence). CDR3 sequence (DNA): TGCAGTGCTAGTGGGTATTCAGGGGACGGCACAGATACGCAGTATTTT. It yields the protein CSASGYSGDGTDTQYF.

V gene TRBV5-1 combines with J gene TRBJ2-5, with no clear D. In germline, CDR1 is SGHRS, CDR2 YFSETQ. The CDR3 totals 15 residues. Trimming shortened V by 7 bases and J by 0 bases, and 16 bases separated the two germline ends. The DNA for the CDR3 is TGCGCCAGCGGCCCGACACATAGGAACCAAGAGACCCAGTACTTC. This translates into CASGPTHRNQETQYF.

This clonotype was seen a few times. V gene TRBV12-3 or TRBV12-4 combines with J gene TRBJ2-3; D unresolved. V dropped 3 bases and J dropped 3 bases, with 10 bases sitting between them. This CDR3 has 14 residues. The CDR3 sequence: CASSFERATDTQYF. In nucleotides, the CDR3 is TGTGCCAGCAGTTTTGAGCGAGCGACAGATACGCAGTATTTT.

V usage is TRBV28 and J usage is TRBJ2-1; D tentatively fits TRBD1 or TRBD2 (6 bases each). Germline V lookup: CDR1 MDHEN, CDR2 SYDVKM. Trimming removed 7 bases at V and 6 bases at J, with 22 bases between. This CDR3 contains 16 residues. CDR3 DNA sequence: TGTGCCAGCACCTCGTGGGGGGCAGGGCAACTCAATGAGCAGTTCTTC. Translated, it gives CASTSWGAGQLNEQFF. Combining the CDR3 with reference TRBV28 and TRBJ2-1 gives the whole variable domain DVKVTQSSRYLVKRTGEKVFLECVQDMDHENMFWYRQDPGLGLRLIYFSYDVKMKEKGDIPEGYSVSREKKERFSLILESASTNQTSMYLCASTSWGAGQLNEQFFGPGTRLTVL.

The V gene is TRBV29-1, the J gene TRBJ1-4, with TRBD1 matching over 7 bases. The V gene's germline CDR1 is SQVTM and CDR2 ANQGSEA. The CDR3 length is 14 residues. Trimming took 7 bases from V and 2 from J; bases not matched to a gene: 7. CDR3 sequence: CSADLGQTNEKLFF. In DNA, the CDR3 is TGCAGCGCGGACTTGGGACAGACTAATGAAAAACTGTTTTTT.

The V gene is TRBV27, the J gene TRBJ2-7, with D possibly matching TRBD1 (5 bases). Germline values: CDR1 MNHEY, CDR2 SMNVEV (reference sequence). V gave up 4 bases and J gave up 2 bases, with 9 bases separating them. The CDR3 covers 13 residues. The CDR3 sequence is CASSYRRTYEQYF. CDR3 DNA: TGTGCCAGCAGTTACAGGCGTACCTACGAGCAGTACTTC.

The V gene is TRBV28, the J gene TRBJ2-1; 7 nucleotides match TRBD1. Germline V gene data show CDR1 as MDHEN and CDR2 as SYDVKM. The CDR3 is 13 residues long. Trimming cost V 4 bases and J 8 bases; bases outside gene matches: 5. CDR3 sequence (DNA): TGTGCCAGCAGTTCCCGGGACAGCGATGAGCAGTTCTTC. This translates into CASSSRDSDEQFF. The variable domain in full, with the rest retrieved from reference TRBV28 and TRBJ2-1, is DVKVTQSSRYLVKRTGEKVFLECVQDMDHENMFWYRQDPGLGLRLIYFSYDVKMKEKGDIPEGYSVSREKKERFSLILESASTNQTSMYLCASSSRDSDEQFFGPGTRLTVL.

This clonotype was recorded at least ten times. The chain combines TRBV4-2 with TRBJ2-5; D may be TRBD1 (5 bases). This CDR3 contains 14 residues. The germline CDR1 and CDR2 sequences are LGHNA and YNFKEQ. The V end was cut by 5 bases, the J end by 2 bases, with 12 bases between. As DNA, the CDR3 is TGTGCCAGCAGCGCTGGACACGCACAAGAGACCCAGTACTTC. Translating it yields CASSAGHAQETQYF.

The rearrangement uses TRBV7-9 and TRBJ2-3; no firm D call. V dropped 5 bases and J dropped 0 bases, with 12 bases sitting between them. From germline, CDR1 is SEHNR and CDR2 FQNEAQ (reference sequence). This CDR3 is built from 15 residues. This CDR3 reads CASSRRSTSTDTQYF. The CDR3 DNA sequence: TGTGCCAGCAGCCGACGGAGTACTAGCACAGATACGCAGTATTTT.

The chain couples TRBV7-2 to TRBJ1-1; D ambiguous. The CDR3 consists of 14 residues. Germline CDR1 and CDR2: SGHTA and FQGNSA. V shed 3 bases and J shed 5 bases, with 13 bases lying between them. CDR3 in amino acids: CASSFWGVGTEAFF. For the CDR3, the DNA is TGTGCCAGCAGCTTCTGGGGTGTGGGGACTGAAGCTTTCTTT. The entire variable domain, with the rest obtained from reference TRBV7-2 and TRBJ1-1, is as follows: GAGVSQSPSNKVTEKGKDVELRCDPISGHTALYWYRQSLGQGLEFLIYFQGNSAPDKSGLPSDRFSAERTGGSVSTLTIQRTQQEDSAVYLCASSFWGVGTEAFFGQGTRLTVV.

This chain links TRBV12-3 or TRBV12-4 with TRBJ2-7, with D hard to call. V was shortened by 5 bases and J by 7 bases, with 15 bases between the two germline ends. CDR3 size: 13 residues. The chain's CDR3 is CASSPRAGKEQYF. The CDR3 coding sequence is TGTGCCAGCAGTCCCCGGGCCGGTAAGGAGCAGTACTTC.

This clonotype was observed many times. J is TRBJ2-5 and V is TRBV29-1; TRBD2 matches at 10 bases. This CDR3 is 13 amino acids long. The germline gives CDR1 SQVTM, CDR2 ANQGSEA. The V segment lost 6 bases and the J segment 3 bases; nucleotides outside the gene matches: 4. CDR3 residues: CSVLAGEEETQYF. The CDR3, as DNA: TGCAGCGTCCTAGCGGGAGAGGAAGAGACCCAGTACTTC.

The genes are TRBV28 and TRBJ2-5, with 7 bases identical to TRBD2. The J call may be wrong; the DNA end is better matched by TRBJ2-7. The CDR3 has 16 residues. Looked up from germline, CDR1 is MDHEN and CDR2 is SYDVKM. This CDR3 reads CASTQVGVAGFYEQYF. CDR3 bases: TGTGCCAGCACCCAGGTCGGGGTAGCGGGTTTCTACGAGCAGTACTTC.

The sample holds a few counts of this clonotype. The chain couples TRBV5-6 to TRBJ1-1; no definite D call. CDR3 size: 18 residues. Germline CDR1 and CDR2: SGHDT and YYEEEE. V lost 0 bases to trimming and J lost 0 bases, with 18 bases between them. DNA of the CDR3: TGTGCCAGCAGCTTGGTGGGTCGGAGAATAGTCATGAACACTGAAGCTTTCTTT. It codes for CASSLVGRRIVMNTEAFF. Variable domain in full (rest from reference TRBV5-6 and TRBJ1-1): DAGVTQSPTHLIKTRGQQVTLRCSPKSGHDTVSWYQQALGQGPQFIFQYYEEEERQRGNFPDRFSGHQFPNYSSELNVNALLLGDSALYLCASSLVGRRIVMNTEAFFGQGTRLTVV.

This clonotype was seen ten or more times. The chain links TRBV5-4 to TRBJ2-2, with 7 nucleotides matching TRBD2. The length of the CDR3 is 16 residues. V lost 2 bases to trimming and J lost 0 bases; unmatched junction nucleotides: 4. CDR1 and CDR2 from the germline V gene are SGHNT and YYREEE (reference sequence). The CDR3 nucleotides read TGTGCCAGCAGCTTATTTACTAGCGCGAACACCGGGGAGCTGTTTTTT. Residues: CASSLFTSANTGELFF. Full variable domain (missing parts from reference TRBV5-4 and TRBJ2-2): ETGVTQSPTHLIKTRGQQVTLRCSSQSGHNTVSWYQQALGQGPQFIFQYYREEENGRGNFPPRFSGLQFPNYSSELNVNALELDDSALYLCASSLFTSANTGELFFGEGSRLTVL.

This rearrangement joins TRBV20-1 to TRBJ1-1, with D possibly matching TRBD1 (5 bases). The V gene lost 6 bases and the J gene lost 3 bases, with 14 bases spanning the gap. CDR3 length: 13 amino acids. CDR1 is DFQATT and CDR2 is SNEGSKA in the germline V gene (reference sequence). The CDR3 region is CSAEGGGDTEAFF. The CDR3 DNA reads as TGCAGTGCCGAGGGAGGAGGGGACACTGAAGCTTTCTTT.

CDR3 nucleotide sequence: TGCGCCAGCAGCTTGGGCCCGGGGGGCTACAATGAGCAGTTCTTC. Translating it yields CASSLGPGGYNEQFF. V gene TRBV5-1 combines with J gene TRBJ2-1; 7 bases are a match to TRBD2. This CDR3 is built from 15 residues. Germline assignment: CDR1 SGHRS and CDR2 YFSETQ. Losses at the gene ends were 0 bases for V and 3 bases for J; bases not matched to a gene: 3.

This clonotype turned up a few times. The chain is built from TRBV5-1 and TRBJ1-1; D unresolved. The CDR3 length is 13 residues. V was shortened by 4 bases and J by 4 bases, with 11 bases between the two germline ends. Germline-derived CDR1 and CDR2 are SGHRS and YFSETQ. The DNA of the CDR3 is TGCGCCAGCAGCCCAGCAAGAGTCACTGAAGCTTTCTTT. Protein product: CASSPARVTEAFF.